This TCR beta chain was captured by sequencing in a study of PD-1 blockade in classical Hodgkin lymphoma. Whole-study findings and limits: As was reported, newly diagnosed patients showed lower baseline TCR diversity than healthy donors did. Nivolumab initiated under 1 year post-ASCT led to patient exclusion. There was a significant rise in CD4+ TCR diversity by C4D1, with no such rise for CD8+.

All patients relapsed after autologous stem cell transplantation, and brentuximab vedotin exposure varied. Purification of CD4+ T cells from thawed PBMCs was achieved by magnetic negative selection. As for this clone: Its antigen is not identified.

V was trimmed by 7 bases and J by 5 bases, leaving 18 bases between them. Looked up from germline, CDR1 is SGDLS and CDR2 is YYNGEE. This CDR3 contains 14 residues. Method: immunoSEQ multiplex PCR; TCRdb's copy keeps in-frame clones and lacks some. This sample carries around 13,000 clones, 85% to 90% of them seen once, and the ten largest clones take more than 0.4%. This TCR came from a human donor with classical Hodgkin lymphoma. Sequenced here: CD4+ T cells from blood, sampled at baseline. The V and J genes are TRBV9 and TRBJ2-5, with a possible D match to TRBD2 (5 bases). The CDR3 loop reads CASASRTWEETQYF. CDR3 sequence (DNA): TGTGCCAGCGCTTCACGCACGTGGGAGGAGACCCAGTACTTC.